This T cell receptor (beta chain) was documented in a study of shared clonotypes between healthy human individuals. This CDR3 contains 13 residues. The germline V gene encodes CDR1 MNHNS and CDR2 SASEGT. V was shortened by 4 bases and J by 2 bases, with 8 bases between the two germline ends. The authors distributed each subset's genomic DNA evenly over several immunoSEQ plates. The table came from immunoSEQ multiplex PCR; TCRdb's copy has only in-frame clones and leaves some out. The sample lists approximately 700,000 clones, roughly 72% seen once, with around 1.7% in the top ten. The clonotype was recovered from a woman aged 30 to 39 in good health. The chain has TRBV6-1 and TRBJ2-5; no firm D call. The sample comprised memory CD4+ T cells sorted from blood. Noted subset: CD45RA-negative fraction. The CDR3 coding sequence is TGTGCCAGCAGTGGACATCCACAAGAGACCCAGTACTTC. It translates to CASSGHPQETQYF.